The present T cell receptor (beta chain) was sequenced within a study of T cells in Graves' hyperthyroidism and ophthalmopathy. Researchers took RNA transcripts and amplified the TCR beta CDR3 regions from them. The TCR CDR3 first-round RT-PCR relied on the HTBI primer set. Using its own MiXCR run on the multiplex PCR reads, TCRdb lists one record per CDR3 protein. Among approximately 530,000 distinct CDR3 sequences, just under 20% were seen once, and the ten largest hold roughly 47%. Lactation, pregnancy, other autoimmune disease or uncontrolled infection excluded patients. This clonotype has just a few counts. The sample consisted of blood. This clonotype was sampled from a man between 40 and 49 years old with Graves' ophthalmopathy.

CDR3: CASSLTGGKTEAFF. The CDR3 nucleotides read TGTGCCAGCAGTTTAACAGGGGGGAAAACTGAAGCTTTCTTT. The chain has TRBV28 and TRBJ1-1, with 8 bases fitting TRBD1. The ends lost 2 bases at V and 5 bases at J; junction bases unmatched: 4. The CDR3 runs to 14 residues. The germline CDR1 and CDR2 sequences are MDHEN and SYDVKM.